The 29 T cell receptor beta chains below come from one sample, sequenced in a study of CD8 T cells in ankylosing spondylitis (dated by TCRdb to the late 2010s). The method was 5' RACE. Sequenced on an Illumina HiSeq 2500. TCRdb handled the public reads itself, with Q25 trimming in fastp and clone calling in MiXCR, and kept productive beta chains. Under each unique CDR3 protein, matching rows form one entry showing the most common genes and DNA. The sample yields about 400,000 distinct CDR3 sequences; 20% were counted once. The leading ten clones occupy over 10% of the sample. The source material was blood, either unsorted or a sorted T cell fraction (not recorded which). All receptors come from a male donor with ankylosing spondylitis or in good health (not recorded which).

This clonotype was counted many times. The rearrangement uses TRBV7-9 and TRBJ1-1; a possible D gene is TRBD1 (5 bases). Germline lookup yields CDR1 SEHNR and CDR2 FQNEAQ (reference sequence). Deletions cut 2 bases from V and 4 bases from J, with 8 bases between. CDR3 size: 13 residues. Written as DNA, the CDR3 is TGTGCCAGCAGCTTACCGGGGGGCACTGAAGCTTTCTTT. It codes for CASSLPGGTEAFF.

This chain connects TRBV20-1 to TRBJ1-2, with D possibly matching TRBD1 (6 bases). V was pared by 3 bases and J by 5 bases, with 10 bases between. The CDR3 consists of 12 residues. Germline CDR1 reads DFQATT; CDR2 reads SNEGSKA (reference sequence). The CDR3 coding sequence is TGCAGTGCTAGTGGCAGGGGATATGGCTACACCTTC. Translating it yields CSASGRGYGYTF.

This sequence joins TRBV30 and TRBJ2-5, with D perhaps TRBD2 (5 bases). Germline assignment: CDR1 GTSNPN and CDR2 SVGIG (reference sequence). Trimming removed 1 base from V and 5 bases from J, with 20 bases in between. The CDR3 consists of 16 residues. The CDR3, as DNA: TGTGCCTGGAGTGGAGTTCACAGCTCCTCGGGGGAGACCCAGTACTTC. Translation: CAWSGVHSSSGETQYF. The full variable domain, in which reference TRBV30 and TRBJ2-5 provide the parts outside the CDR3, is SQTIHQWPATLVQPVGSPLSLECTVEGTSNPNLYWYRQAAGRGLQLLFYSVGIGQISSEVPQNLSASRPQDRQFILSSKKLLLSDSGFYLCAWSGVHSSSGETQYFGPGTRLLVL.

The genes are TRBV9 and TRBJ2-3, with 9 bases that match TRBD2. CDR1 and CDR2 (germline): SGDLS, YYNGEE. Trimming took 3 bases from V and 1 from J; bases not matched to a gene: 9. The CDR3 has 17 amino acids. CDR3 region: CASSAPRRGGGTDTQYF. The CDR3 region has the DNA TGTGCCAGCAGCGCCCCCCGGCGGGGGGGGGGCACAGATACGCAGTATTTT. The full variable domain, rest sourced from reference TRBV9 and TRBJ2-3, is DSGVTQTPKHLITATGQRVTLRCSPRSGDLSVYWYQQSLDQGLQFLIQYYNGEERAKGNILERFSAQQFPDLHSELNLSSLELGDSALYFCASSAPRRGGGTDTQYFGPGTRLTVL.

This clonotype turned up a few times. The CDR3 DNA reads TGCAGCGCGACTAGCGGGGTCTCGGGAAATGAGCAGTTCTTC. Amino acid sequence: CSATSGVSGNEQFF. The V call is TRBV29-1, the J call TRBJ2-1, with TRBD2 identical over 11 bases. In germline, CDR1 is SQVTM, CDR2 ANQGSEA. Trimming at V came to 7 bases and at J to 7 bases, leaving 9 bases not matched to a gene. CDR3 size: 14 residues.

This clonotype was seen more than once but under ten times. This rearrangement joins TRBV7-9 to TRBJ1-1, with unresolved D. Germline loops: CDR1 SEHNR, CDR2 FQNEAQ (reference sequence). The V end lost 6 bases, the J end lost 3 bases, and 11 bases lay between the germline ends. This CDR3 comprises 13 residues. The CDR3 spells CASRRESYTEAFF. DNA for the CDR3: TGTGCCAGCAGGCGGGAGTCATACACTGAAGCTTTCTTT.

The table lists this clonotype with a few counts. The gene calls are TRBV13 and TRBJ2-5, with 13 bases aligning to TRBD2. This CDR3 contains 16 residues. J gave up 5 bases and V 4 bases, and 7 bases lay outside the gene matches. CDR1 is PRHDT, CDR2 FYEKMQ, per germline (reference sequence). CDR3 nucleotide sequence: TGTGCCAGCAGCTCCAGACTAGCGGGGGGTGCGGAGACCCAGTACTTC. Protein sequence: CASSSRLAGGAETQYF.

In this sample, this clonotype turned up a few times. The chain links TRBV4-1 to TRBJ2-7; 7 bases match TRBD1. Trimming took 1 base from V and 0 from J; bases not matched to a gene: 9. The CDR3 length is 17 residues. The V gene's germline CDR1 is MGHRA and CDR2 YSYEKL. The CDR3 sequence: CASSQGDPTGYSYEQYF. CDR3 nucleotide sequence: TGCGCCAGCAGCCAAGGAGACCCGACAGGGTACTCCTACGAGCAGTACTTC.

This clonotype appeared a few times. V gene TRBV12-3 or TRBV12-4 combines with J gene TRBJ2-1; no clear D gene. Trimming took 1 base from V and 10 from J, leaving 8 bases between them. CDR3 length equals 12 residues. This CDR3 is CASSLVPPEQFF. CDR3 DNA: TGTGCCAGCAGTTTAGTTCCCCCCGAGCAGTTCTTC.

There are a few counts of this clonotype. The chain joins TRBV7-9 to TRBJ2-7, with 9 bases aligning to TRBD1. V shed 5 bases, J shed 2 bases, and the junction held 4 bases outside the gene matches. This CDR3 comprises 14 residues. The V gene's germline CDR1 is SEHNR and CDR2 FQNEAQ (reference sequence). CDR3 loop: CASSGGQGPYEQYF. The CDR3 nucleotides are TGTGCCAGCAGCGGGGGACAGGGCCCCTACGAGCAGTACTTC.

This clonotype was found a few times. The V and J genes are TRBV12-3 or TRBV12-4 and TRBJ2-7, with D possibly TRBD2 on 5 matching bases. V was pared by 7 bases and J by 2 bases, with 12 bases between. The CDR3 is 13 residues long. The CDR3 coding sequence is TGTGCCAGCACTCTGGACGGGACCTACGAGCAGTACTTC. It specifies CASTLDGTYEQYF.

For the CDR3, the DNA is TGCAGCGTGAGGGGCCCTCAGGACAGATACTACGAGCAGTACTTC. Translated: CSVRGPQDRYYEQYF. This chain links TRBV29-1 with TRBJ2-7; TRBD1 is a possible D gene (6 bases). The CDR3 covers 15 residues. V was trimmed by 6 bases and J by 3 bases, leaving 21 bases between them. CDR1 and CDR2 (germline): SQVTM, ANQGSEA.

V is TRBV12-3 or TRBV12-4 and J is TRBJ2-1; the match to TRBD2 covers 7 bases. Germline trimming cut 1 base from V and 5 bases from J; bases unmatched to any gene: 14. The CDR3 has 18 amino acids. CDR3 protein: CASSLGLASDLVNNEQFF. The CDR3 coding sequence is TGTGCCAGCAGTTTAGGACTAGCATCCGATCTCGTAAACAATGAGCAGTTCTTC.

The rearrangement uses TRBV5-1 and TRBJ2-3; the D gene could be TRBD1 or TRBD2 (6 bases each). Germline values: CDR1 SGHRS, CDR2 YFSETQ. The CDR3 extends over 15 amino acids. V was cut by 4 bases and J by 2 bases, with 14 bases left in between. The CDR3 sequence: CASSPPGASTDTQYF. The CDR3 DNA reads as TGCGCCAGCAGCCCCCCGGGGGCGTCCACAGATACGCAGTATTTT.

This clonotype showed up just a few times. The chain recombines TRBV11-2 with TRBJ2-7; D uncertain. Trimming left V 5 bases short and J 7 bases short, with 9 bases between. Germline V gene sequence: CDR1 SGHAT, CDR2 FQNNGV. This CDR3 region has 11 residues. CDR3 sequence: CASSLTIEQYF. In nucleotides, the CDR3 is TGTGCCAGCAGCCTTACAATAGAGCAGTACTTC.

This clonotype was seen a few times. The V and J genes are TRBV25-1 and TRBJ2-2, with D unresolved. Per germline, CDR1 MGHDK and CDR2 SYGVNS. The germline V and J ends were trimmed by 1 base and 4 bases, with 7 bases remaining between them. CDR3 length: 14 amino acids. The CDR3 region has the DNA TGTGCCAGCAGTGAATGGTCGGGCACCGGGGAGCTGTTTTTT. Amino acid sequence: CASSEWSGTGELFF. The whole variable domain, remainder taken from reference TRBV25-1 and TRBJ2-2, is EADIYQTPRYLVIGTGKKITLECSQTMGHDKMYWYQQDPGMELHLIHYSYGVNSTEKGDLSSESTVSRIRTEHFPLTLESARPSHTSQYLCASSEWSGTGELFFGEGSRLTVL.

The CDR3 nucleotides read TGTGCCAGCTCACCATACGGGACACCGGGGACTGAAGCTTTCTTT. This encodes CASSPYGTPGTEAFF. The rearrangement uses TRBV18 and TRBJ1-1; tentatively, D is TRBD1 (6 bases). Germline CDR1 and CDR2: KGHSH and LQKENI. V gave up 2 bases and J gave up 5 bases, with 15 bases separating them. The CDR3 has 15 amino acids.

The gene calls are TRBV20-1 and TRBJ1-5; 9 bases match TRBD1. The CDR3 totals 15 residues. V gave up 0 bases and J gave up 11 bases; unmatched junction bases: 11. Per the germline V gene, CDR1 is DFQATT and CDR2 is SNEGSKA (reference sequence). The CDR3 region is CSARDLTGGDWAQHF. For the CDR3, the DNA is TGCAGTGCTAGAGATTTGACAGGGGGGGATTGGGCCCAGCATTTT.

The chain joins TRBV12-3 or TRBV12-4 to TRBJ2-7, with D possibly matching TRBD1 (5 bases). This CDR3 is built from 13 residues. Trimming shortened V by 6 bases and J by 2 bases, and 11 bases separated the two germline ends. The CDR3 protein is CASSEWGPYEQYF. The CDR3 region has the DNA TGTGCCAGCAGCGAATGGGGCCCCTACGAGCAGTACTTC.

This clonotype was observed at least ten times. At one boundary the junction diverges from the germline segment, which might be a read error. The rearrangement links TRBV12-3 or TRBV12-4 to TRBJ2-1, with a possible D match to TRBD1 (6 bases). This CDR3 contains 13 residues. CDR3 bases: TGTGCCAGCAGCTTAGGACAGTACAATGAGCAGTTCTTC. It yields the protein CASSLGQYNEQFF.

The table lists this clonotype with a few counts. This sequence joins TRBV6-5 and TRBJ2-1; D is uncertain. The CDR3 contains 12 residues. V was pared by 4 bases and J by 13 bases, with 14 bases between. CDR1 and CDR2 from the germline V gene are MNHEY and SVGAGI. In DNA form, the CDR3 reads TGTGCCAGCAGTTTTGGCAGGTCTTTACAGTTCTTC. Translating gives CASSFGRSLQFF.

The J gene is TRBJ2-5, the V gene TRBV20-1, with TRBD2 matching 12 bases. V was pared by 2 bases and J by 2 bases, with 15 bases of the junction left unmatched. Germline values: CDR1 DFQATT, CDR2 SNEGSKA (reference sequence). The CDR3 is 19 amino acids. CDR3 DNA sequence: TGCAGTGCTAGATTAGCCCTAGCGGGGGGGCGGGGCTTTCAAGAGACCCAGTACTTC. Its protein is CSARLALAGGRGFQETQYF.

This clonotype has just a few counts. The rearrangement links TRBV29-1 to TRBJ2-1; D may correspond to TRBD1 or TRBD2 (5 bases each). In germline, CDR1 is SQVTM, CDR2 ANQGSEA. This CDR3 has 20 amino acids. The ends were cut back, 5 bases at V and 4 bases at J, with 33 bases in the middle. CDR3 DNA: TGCAGCGTTTCCCGGAAGGAAATAGTGGGCAGGGACCGGTCGTACAATGAGCAGTTCTTC. It encodes CSVSRKEIVGRDRSYNEQFF.

V usage is TRBV4-1 and J usage is TRBJ2-5, with no clear D. Trimming cost V 1 base and J 2 bases, with 5 bases left between them. The germline V gene has CDR1 MGHRA and CDR2 YSYEKL. The CDR3 is 13 residues long. The CDR3 nucleotides read TGCGCCAGCAGCCAAGCGCAGCAAGAGACCCAGTACTTC. It is translated as CASSQAQQETQYF.

This clonotype was seen a few times. The J gene is TRBJ2-1, the V gene TRBV7-2; 12 bases match TRBD2. Germline V gene lookup returns CDR1 SGHTA and CDR2 FQGNSA. Trimming at V came to 5 bases and at J to 6 bases, leaving 5 bases not matched to a gene. This CDR3 spans 15 amino acids. The CDR3 sequence: CASSPTSGGTNEQFF. The DNA for the CDR3 is TGTGCCAGCAGCCCCACTAGCGGGGGGACCAATGAGCAGTTCTTC.

The rearrangement joins TRBV12-3 or TRBV12-4 to TRBJ1-1; no clear D. Trimming removed 2 bases from V and 6 bases from J, with 10 bases in between. The CDR3 covers 13 residues. CDR3 coding DNA: TGTGCCAGCAGTTTACAGGTAGCCGCTGAAGCTTTCTTT. This codes for CASSLQVAAEAFF.

The chain employs TRBV7-2 and TRBJ2-7; D is undetermined. CDR1 and CDR2 (germline): SGHTA, FQGNSA. The CDR3 extends over 15 amino acids. V was cut by 3 bases and J by 2 bases, with 14 bases left in between. The CDR3 region is CASSLGVAPTYEQYF. CDR3 nucleotide sequence: TGTGCCAGCAGCTTGGGTGTCGCACCGACCTACGAGCAGTACTTC.

This clonotype was counted only a few times. This chain connects TRBV28 to TRBJ2-2; 9 bases line up with TRBD1. The germline V gene encodes CDR1 MDHEN and CDR2 SYDVKM. The junction had 15 bases not matched to a gene; V was cut back by 5 bases and J by 5 bases. This CDR3 has 18 residues. CDR3 protein: CASSHPGTGRGWTGELFF. In nucleotides, the CDR3 is TGTGCCAGCAGTCACCCCGGGACAGGGAGAGGATGGACCGGGGAGCTGTTTTTT.

The gene calls are TRBV9 and TRBJ1-1, with D tentatively TRBD1 (6 bases). This CDR3 is built from 14 residues. The V and J ends lost 7 bases and 0 bases respectively, with 13 bases between them. CDR1 and CDR2 from the germline V gene are SGDLS and YYNGEE. CDR3 DNA sequence: TGTGCCAGCGGCCCCGGGACACTGAACACTGAAGCTTTCTTT. As protein: CASGPGTLNTEAFF.